Below, 17 T cell receptor beta chains from the same sample are listed, as sequenced in a study of blood T cell repertoires in COVID-19. Sequencing used immunoSEQ multiplex PCR; TCRdb keeps in-frame clones, though not all of them. The data contain a few hundred thousand clones, roughly 85% of them singletons. Specimen: peripheral blood. The source of these receptors is a man between 50 and 59 years old with active or convalescent COVID-19.

The sample holds one count of this clone. This chain links TRBV5-6 with TRBJ1-5; 9 bases are a match to TRBD1. This CDR3 has 16 amino acids. After removal of 5 bases from V and 4 bases from J, the junction contained 10 bases not matched to a gene. Germline V gives CDR1 SGHDT, CDR2 YYEEEE. The CDR3 here is CASSLSGTGMNQPQHF. CDR3 nucleotide sequence: TGTGCCAGCAGTTTATCCGGGACAGGGATGAATCAGCCCCAGCATTTT.

The chain has TRBV5-1 and TRBJ1-1; D perhaps matches TRBD1 (5 bases). With 4 bases removed from V and 2 bases from J, the gap between germline ends came to 15 bases. Germline CDR1 and CDR2: SGHRS and YFSETQ. The CDR3 covers 15 residues. In nucleotides, the CDR3 is TGCGCCAGCAGCCCCGAGCCAGGGCGTAACACTGAAGCTTTCTTT. Encoded protein: CASSPEPGRNTEAFF.

This clone was recorded only once. The chain couples TRBV5-1 to TRBJ2-5, with D perhaps TRBD2 (6 bases). The length of the CDR3 is 14 residues. Germline CDR1 and CDR2: SGHRS and YFSETQ. V lost 1 base to trimming and J lost 0 bases, with 7 bases between them. This CDR3 is CASSLRGDQETQYF. CDR3 DNA sequence: TGCGCCAGCAGCTTGCGCGGGGACCAAGAGACCCAGTACTTC.

The chain uses TRBV11-2 and TRBJ2-7, with a tentative D call TRBD1 (6 bases). This CDR3 has 17 amino acids. The V end lost 7 bases, the J end lost 1 base, and 23 bases lay between the germline ends. Germline V lookup: CDR1 SGHAT, CDR2 FQNNGV. The CDR3 nucleotides are TGTGCCAGCACCGCTTCTTTTCGCCCGACAGGATCCTACGAGCAGTACTTC. It codes for CASTASFRPTGSYEQYF.

This clone was recorded only once. The CDR3 protein is CASGLVRWGQGNTGELFF. In DNA, the CDR3 is TGTGCTAGTGGTTTGGTACGGTGGGGTCAGGGGAACACCGGGGAGCTGTTTTTT. The chain joins TRBV12-5 to TRBJ2-2; TRBD1 might be the D (5 bases). The V gene lost 0 bases and the J gene lost 1 base, with 15 bases spanning the gap. Germline CDR1 LGHNT, CDR2 FRNRAP. The CDR3 has 18 amino acids. The full variable domain, in which reference TRBV12-5 and TRBJ2-2 provide the parts outside the CDR3, is DARVTQTPRHKVTEMGQEVTMRCQPILGHNTVFWYRQTMMQGLELLAYFRNRAPLDDSGMPKDRFSAEMPDATLATLKIQPSEPRDSAVYFCASGLVRWGQGNTGELFFGEGSRLTVL.

This clone appeared a few times. V gene TRBV7-8 combines with J gene TRBJ1-3; TRBD1 is a possible D gene (5 bases). The CDR3 runs 18 residues. The V gene's germline CDR1 is SGHVS and CDR2 FQNEAQ. V was shortened by 0 bases and J by 4 bases, with 19 bases between the two germline ends. The CDR3 region is CASSLARPGVTGGNTIYF. CDR3 nucleotide sequence: TGTGCCAGCAGCTTAGCGCGTCCGGGGGTTACGGGAGGAAACACCATATATTTT.

The V and J genes are TRBV29-1 and TRBJ2-1, with TRBD2 matching 15 bases. V gave up 3 bases and J gave up 4 bases; unmatched junction bases: 4. This CDR3 has 16 residues. Per the germline V gene, CDR1 is SQVTM and CDR2 is ANQGSEA. The CDR3 sequence: CSVEGGTSGRYNEQFF. The CDR3 nucleotides read TGCAGCGTTGAGGGGGGGACTAGCGGGAGGTACAATGAGCAGTTCTTC.

The gene calls are TRBV7-3 and TRBJ1-2; D ambiguous. This CDR3 contains 17 residues. V was cut by 0 bases and J by 8 bases, with 22 bases left in between. Looked up from germline, CDR1 is SGHTA and CDR2 is FQGTGA. CDR3 amino acids: CASSLTSVVEGRGGYTF. CDR3 sequence (DNA): TGTGCCAGCAGCTTAACGAGTGTAGTTGAGGGAAGAGGAGGCTACACCTTC.

J is TRBJ2-7 and V is TRBV6-5, with 7 bases identical to TRBD2. This CDR3 has 15 amino acids. The germline CDR1 and CDR2 sequences are MNHEY and SVGAGI. V lost 0 bases and J lost 2; bases outside the gene matches: 4. The CDR3: CASSYSAGVAYEQYF. CDR3 DNA: TGTGCCAGCAGTTACTCGGCGGGAGTTGCCTACGAGCAGTACTTC.

The chain uses TRBV7-2 and TRBJ1-5, with D possibly being TRBD1 (5 bases). Germline V gene lookup returns CDR1 SGHTA and CDR2 FQGNSA. Trimming took 5 bases from V and 3 from J, leaving 11 bases between them. The CDR3 has 14 residues. CDR3 nucleotide sequence: TGTGCCAGCAGCCCCGGGGGTTTCAATCAGCCCCAGCATTTT. This gives the protein CASSPGGFNQPQHF.

V is TRBV5-1 and J is TRBJ1-3; D ambiguous. The CDR3 covers 15 residues. Trimming took 0 bases from V and 3 from J, leaving 10 bases between them. Germline CDR1 and CDR2: SGHRS and YFSETQ. CDR3 DNA sequence: TGCGCCAGCAGCTTGGACGAGTCCTTTGGAAACACCATATATTTT. This translates into CASSLDESFGNTIYF.

This clone was detected only a few times. This chain joins TRBV5-1 and TRBJ2-3; D might be TRBD1 (5 bases). The CDR3 extends over 13 amino acids. The germline gives CDR1 SGHRS, CDR2 YFSETQ. The ends were cut back, 7 bases at V and 2 bases at J, with 11 bases in the middle. CDR3: CASGREATDTQYF. The CDR3 coding sequence is TGCGCCAGCGGCAGGGAAGCCACAGATACGCAGTATTTT.

A single count supports this clone. The genes are TRBV4-2 and TRBJ2-4, with 7 bases identical to TRBD2. The V and J ends lost 0 bases and 6 bases, in that order; junction bases with no gene match: 11. Germline lookup yields CDR1 LGHNA and CDR2 YNFKEQ. The CDR3 runs 17 residues. CDR3 residues: CASSQDLGGGRSNIQYF. Here the CDR3 DNA reads TGTGCCAGCAGCCAAGATTTGGGGGGAGGGAGGTCAAACATTCAGTACTTC.

The V gene is TRBV7-9, the J gene TRBJ2-7; 11 bases agree with TRBD1. The CDR3 is 14 residues long. V was pared by 4 bases and J by 3 bases, with 2 bases of the junction left unmatched. Germline V gene lookup returns CDR1 SEHNR and CDR2 FQNEAQ (reference sequence). CDR3 DNA sequence: TGTGCCAGCAGCTCGGGGACAGGGGGCTACGAGCAGTACTTC. It codes for CASSSGTGGYEQYF.

This sequence joins TRBV10-1 and TRBJ2-3; TRBD1 agrees at 10 bases. The J segment lost 7 bases and the V segment lost 2 bases, leaving 3 bases of the junction unmatched. The CDR3 runs 14 residues. Looked up from germline, CDR1 is WNHNN and CDR2 is SYGVQD (reference sequence). CDR3 sequence reads: CASSEDRGPYTQYF. The CDR3 DNA reads TGCGCCAGCAGTGAGGACAGGGGGCCCTATACGCAGTATTTT.

The chain is built from TRBV19 and TRBJ1-4; perhaps TRBD1 as D (5 bases). V was cut by 3 bases and J by 3 bases, with 14 bases left in between. CDR3 size: 16 residues. Germline values: CDR1 LNHDA, CDR2 SQIVND (reference sequence). The CDR3 reads CASSMQGSSANEKLFF. Here the CDR3 DNA reads TGTGCCAGTAGTATGCAGGGCAGCTCGGCTAATGAAAAACTGTTTTTT.

V gene TRBV5-1 combines with J gene TRBJ1-1; D may be TRBD1 (6 bases). Between the trimmed V and J ends, which lost 6 bases and 4 bases, there was a span of 13 bases. CDR1 and CDR2 (germline): SGHRS, YFSETQ. The CDR3 covers 13 residues. The DNA for the CDR3 is TGCGCCAGCAATCTCGCAGGGGTCACTGAAGCTTTCTTT. Encoded protein: CASNLAGVTEAFF. Together with reference TRBV5-1 and TRBJ1-1, the CDR3 gives the full variable domain: KAGVTQTPRYLIKTRGQQVTLSCSPISGHRSVSWYQQTPGQGLQFLFEYFSETQRNKGNFPGRFSGRQFSNSRSEMNVSTLELGDSALYLCASNLAGVTEAFFGQGTRLTVV.